The clone carrying this T cell receptor (beta chain) was detected ten times or more. Its target is not known. TCRdb reprocessed the 5' RACE reads via MiXCR and lists one record per CDR3 protein. The sample has roughly 56,000 distinct CDR3 sequences, around 3.4% seen once. These data are taken from a study of neurological immune-mediated disorders. Study-wide results and caveats: Expanded clones shared no identical CDR3 amino acid sequences across subjects, which suggested private TCR-beta repertoires in all groups.

J was trimmed by 2 bases and V by 1 base; bases with no gene match: 5. The CDR3 has 15 residues. The germline gives CDR1 DFQATT, CDR2 SNEGSKA (reference sequence). The chain joins TRBV20-1 to TRBJ2-5; 9 positions agree with TRBD2. This receptor was identified in a woman in her sixties or seventies with multiple sclerosis. Source material: PBMCs. CDR3 amino acids: CSARGSGGHQETQYF. In DNA, the CDR3 is TGCAGTGCTAGAGGTAGCGGGGGCCATCAAGAGACCCAGTACTTC.